This T cell receptor (beta chain) was recorded in a study of control samples from healthy donors and cancer patients. Losses at the gene ends were 4 bases for V and 5 bases for J; bases not matched to a gene: 5. Germline V gene lookup returns CDR1 LGHDT and CDR2 YNNKEL (reference sequence). The CDR3 loop spans 16 amino acids. Assay used: immunoSEQ multiplex PCR; TCRdb lists only in-frame clones, some missing. The table includes 90,000 to 150,000 clones, around 88% detected once. The chain combines TRBV3-1 (or the pseudogene TRBV3-2) with TRBJ2-5; 15 positions agree with TRBD2. This receptor was taken from a man between 35 and 55 years old in good health. Input material: blood. The CDR3 nucleotides read TGTGCCAGCAGCCCTGGGACTAGCGGGGGGTTGGAGACCCAGTACTTC. This encodes CASSPGTSGGLETQYF.